This is a list of T cell receptor beta chains from one sample in a study of blood T cell repertoires in COVID-19. Produced via immunoSEQ multiplex PCR; TCRdb's table is partial and in-frame only. The sample yields around 40,000 clones, over 75% seen once. Sequenced: peripheral blood. These receptors all stem from a human donor in a cohort sampled during active COVID-19. The CDR3 runs from the conserved cysteine through the conserved F or W. D genes are given only for firm matches. The size of a clone is reported for some rows only, either as once, few or many, or as a class for expanded clones.

cdr3_nt,cdr3_aa,j_call,clone_size,v_call,d_call
TGTGCCAGCAGCTCTCCGGGACTTTCCTACAATGAGCAGTTCTTC,CASSSPGLSYNEQFF,TRBJ2-1,.,TRBV7-2,.
TGCGCCAGCAGCGCGGGTGGGGTAACAGATACGCAGTATTTT,CASSAGGVTDTQYF,TRBJ2-3,.,TRBV5-1,.
TGTGCCAGCAGCCCTGGGGGGGGAAACACAGATACGCAGTATTTT,CASSPGGGNTDTQYF,TRBJ2-3,.,TRBV7-9,TRBD2
TGTGCCAGCAGTTACTTGCGGGGTCGGGTCTATGGCTACACCTTC,CASSYLRGRVYGYTF,TRBJ1-2,.,TRBV6-5,.
TGTGCCAGCAGCGTATCCCCGGGACTGCCCTACAATGAGCAGTTCTTC,CASSVSPGLPYNEQFF,TRBJ2-1,.,TRBV9,.
TGTGCCAGTAGTAAGCTAGCTGGAGGCTACGAGCAGTACTTC,CASSKLAGGYEQYF,TRBJ2-7,.,TRBV19,.
TGTGCCAGCATCAAAGACGGACACAGCGAGCAGTACTTC,CASIKDGHSEQYF,TRBJ2-7,once,TRBV2,.
TGTGCCAGTAGTACAGGGATCTCACCCCTCCACTTT,CASSTGISPLHF,TRBJ1-6,.,TRBV19,.
TGTGCCAGCAGCCCCGGACAGGGGGCTAATCAGCCCCAGCATTTT,CASSPGQGANQPQHF,TRBJ1-5,.,TRBV3-1/TRBV3-2,TRBD1
TGCGCCAGCAGCTTGATTCAGGGGGATAACTATGGCTACACCTTC,CASSLIQGDNYGYTF,TRBJ1-2,.,TRBV5-1,TRBD1
TGCGCCAGCAGCTTTGGTCTCGAGAGAACAGATACGCAGTATTTT,CASSFGLERTDTQYF,TRBJ2-3,.,TRBV5-1,.
TGTGCCAGCAGTTACTCGGCCCCACCGCCTCCCTACGAGCAGTACTTC,CASSYSAPPPPYEQYF,TRBJ2-7,.,TRBV6-5,.
TGTGCCACCAGCAGAGATCAGGGGGCAAACACTGAAGCTTTCTTT,CATSRDQGANTEAFF,TRBJ1-1,.,TRBV15,TRBD1
TGTGCCAGCAGCCCAAGCGGGAGGTCCAACTACGAGCAGTACTTC,CASSPSGRSNYEQYF,TRBJ2-7,.,TRBV6-2/TRBV6-3,TRBD2
TGCGCCAGCAGTCCGGGTTCGGGTTTCTACGAGCAGTACTTC,CASSPGSGFYEQYF,TRBJ2-7,.,TRBV5-1,.
TGTGCCAGCTCGACAAACCGGGCCAACGTCCTGACTTTC,CASSTNRANVLTF,TRBJ2-6,.,TRBV7-2,.
TGTGCCAGTAGTCCCCAGGGCCATTGGACTCAGCCCCAGCATTTT,CASSPQGHWTQPQHF,TRBJ1-5,.,TRBV19,.
TGTGCCAGCAGCACAGGTCGGGCCGGTACTGAAGCTTTCTTT,CASSTGRAGTEAFF,TRBJ1-1,.,TRBV7-3,.
TGTGCCAGCAGTTACGTAGGGGGCTCCTACGAGCAGTACTTC,CASSYVGGSYEQYF,TRBJ2-7,.,TRBV6-5,.
TGTGCCAGCAATTTAGCGGGAGTAAACACCGGGGAGCTGTTTTTT,CASNLAGVNTGELFF,TRBJ2-2,.,TRBV2,TRBD2